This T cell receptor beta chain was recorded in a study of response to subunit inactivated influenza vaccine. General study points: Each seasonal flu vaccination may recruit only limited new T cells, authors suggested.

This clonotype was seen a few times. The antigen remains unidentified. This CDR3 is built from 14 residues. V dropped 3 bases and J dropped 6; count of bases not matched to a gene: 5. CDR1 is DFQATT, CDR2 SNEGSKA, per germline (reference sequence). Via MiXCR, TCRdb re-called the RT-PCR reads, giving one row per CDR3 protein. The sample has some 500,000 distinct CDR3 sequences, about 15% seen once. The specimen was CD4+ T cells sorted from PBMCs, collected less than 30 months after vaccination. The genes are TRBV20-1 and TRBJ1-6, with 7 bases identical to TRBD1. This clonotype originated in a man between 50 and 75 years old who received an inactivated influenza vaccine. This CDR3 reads CSARQGGGNSPLHF. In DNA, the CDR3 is TGCAGTGCTAGGCAGGGGGGAGGTAATTCACCCCTCCACTTT.